The rows below give T cell receptor beta chains drawn from one sample of a study of cytomegalovirus exposure and HLA in healthy donors. Assay: immunoSEQ multiplex PCR; the TCRdb copy retains only in-frame clones and omits some. The sample lists 70,000 or so clones; approximately 60% were seen once. The specimen sequenced was PBMCs. The receptors were sampled from a woman between 50 and 59 years old in good health and CMV-seronegative. Each CDR3 is given with its conserved first and last residue. The order of the fields is CDR3 protein, CDR3 DNA, V gene, D gene, J gene, clone size. A D gene is named only where the DNA matches it firmly. Clone size is stated in some rows and not others, as once, few, many or a class when expanded.

CDR3: CASSLAGGVVAFF; DNA: TGTGCCAGCAGCTTAGCCGGCGGGGTTGTAGCTTTCTTT; V: TRBV7-9; D: NA; J: TRBJ1-1; size: once
CDR3: CASSQDGRGAREKLFF; DNA: TGCGCCAGCAGCCAAGATGGGAGGGGGGCGAGAGAAAAACTGTTTTTT; V: TRBV4-3; D: NA; J: TRBJ1-4; size: NA
CDR3: CASSEHLRGNPTF; DNA: TGCGCCAGCAGCGAACATCTCAGGGGGAATCCGACTTTC; V: TRBV10-1; D: TRBD1; J: TRBJ2-7; size: NA
CDR3: CASSLFSGGRNTEAFF; DNA: TGTGCCAGCAGCTTATTCTCCGGAGGGAGGAACACTGAAGCTTTCTTT; V: TRBV7-3; D: NA; J: TRBJ1-1; size: NA
CDR3: CASSPRDRAQGTEAFF; DNA: TGTGCCAGTAGCCCCCGGGACAGGGCCCAGGGCACTGAAGCTTTCTTT; V: TRBV19; D: TRBD1; J: TRBJ1-1; size: few
CDR3: CASSPLRTGGGYEQYF; DNA: TGTGCCAGCAGCCCCCTACGGACAGGGGGCGGCTACGAGCAGTACTTC; V: TRBV16; D: TRBD1; J: TRBJ2-7; size: NA
CDR3: CASSLEYGNTEAFF; DNA: TGTGCCAGCAGCTTAGAGTACGGGAACACTGAAGCTTTCTTT; V: TRBV7-2; D: NA; J: TRBJ1-1; size: NA
CDR3: CASSDPGPNTGELFF; DNA: TGTGCCAGCAGTGATCCAGGGCCGAACACCGGGGAGCTGTTTTTT; V: TRBV25-1; D: NA; J: TRBJ2-2; size: NA
CDR3: CASNKAGRGDTDTQYF; DNA: TGTGCCAGCAACAAAGCCGGGCGGGGGGACACAGATACGCAGTATTTT; V: TRBV7-9; D: TRBD2; J: TRBJ2-3; size: NA
CDR3: CASSSTFSSGNTIYF; DNA: TGTGCCAGCTCGTCGACTTTTAGCTCTGGAAACACCATATATTTT; V: TRBV18; D: NA; J: TRBJ1-3; size: NA
CDR3: CASSRGSGTYEQYF; DNA: TGTGCCAGCAGCCGGGGGAGTGGGACCTACGAGCAGTACTTC; V: TRBV7-6; D: NA; J: TRBJ2-7; size: NA
CDR3: CASSSDRGLNEQYF; DNA: TGTGCCAGCAGCTCGGACAGGGGGCTCAACGAGCAGTACTTC; V: TRBV5-4; D: TRBD1; J: TRBJ2-7; size: NA
CDR3: CASSLGGSMNTEAFF; DNA: TGTGCCAGCAGCTTAGGAGGGTCCATGAACACTGAAGCTTTCTTT; V: TRBV7-3; D: NA; J: TRBJ1-1; size: NA
CDR3: CASSAQGFSEAFF; DNA: TGCGCCAGCAGCGCTCAGGGTTTCTCTGAAGCTTTCTTT; V: TRBV4-3; D: NA; J: TRBJ1-1; size: NA
CDR3: CASSERQLTGELFF; DNA: TGTGCCAGCAGTGAAAGACAGCTCACCGGGGAGCTGTTTTTT; V: TRBV2; D: NA; J: TRBJ2-2; size: few
CDR3: CASSPRLAGVGETQYF; DNA: TGTGCCAGCAGCCCCAGACTAGCGGGAGTGGGGGAGACCCAGTACTTC; V: TRBV7-2; D: TRBD2; J: TRBJ2-5; size: few
CDR3: CSGEGYETQYF; DNA: TGCAGCGGCGAGGGTTACGAGACCCAGTACTTC; V: TRBV29-1; D: NA; J: TRBJ2-5; size: NA
CDR3: CASSLAQAASTDTQYF; DNA: TGTGCCAGCAGCTTAGCCCAAGCGGCTAGCACAGATACGCAGTATTTT; V: TRBV7-8; D: NA; J: TRBJ2-3; size: few
CDR3: CSVAIMGVRTGLYNEQFF; DNA: TGCAGCGTTGCTATAATGGGGGTGAGGACAGGACTCTACAATGAGCAGTTCTTC; V: TRBV29-1; D: TRBD1; J: TRBJ2-1; size: NA
CDR3: CAWNPSGRAGGTQYF; DNA: TGTGCCTGGAACCCTAGCGGGAGGGCGGGGGGAACGCAGTATTTT; V: TRBV30; D: TRBD2; J: TRBJ2-3; size: NA
CDR3: CASSPLAGSGTDTQYF; DNA: TGTGCCAGCAGCCCACTAGCGGGATCAGGCACAGATACGCAGTATTTT; V: TRBV4-2; D: TRBD2; J: TRBJ2-3; size: NA
CDR3: CAITHGDTVRRQEDQPQHF; DNA: TGCGCCATCACGCACGGGGACACGGTCCGGAGGCAGGAAGATCAGCCCCAGCATTTT; V: TRBV4-3; D: NA; J: TRBJ1-5; size: NA
CDR3: CASSQRQATNEKLFF; DNA: TGCGCCAGCAGCCAACGACAGGCCACTAATGAAAAACTGTTTTTT; V: TRBV4-1; D: NA; J: TRBJ1-4; size: NA
CDR3: CASSGEYQETQYF; DNA: TGTGCCAGCAGTGGAGAGTACCAAGAGACCCAGTACTTC; V: TRBV2; D: NA; J: TRBJ2-5; size: NA
CDR3: CASSLYYEQFF; DNA: TGTGCCAGCAGCTTATACTATGAGCAGTTCTTC; V: TRBV7-2; D: NA; J: TRBJ2-1; size: NA
CDR3: CASQSGNEQFF; DNA: TGTGCCAGCCAATCGGGGAATGAGCAGTTCTTC; V: TRBV9; D: NA; J: TRBJ2-1; size: NA
CDR3: CASSVQGDTQYF; DNA: TGCGCCAGCAGCGTACAGGGGGATACGCAGTATTTT; V: TRBV5-1; D: TRBD1; J: TRBJ2-3; size: NA
CDR3: CASSRTSGLPNEQYF; DNA: TGTGCCAGCAGCAGGACTAGCGGACTACCAAACGAGCAGTACTTC; V: TRBV21-1; D: NA; J: TRBJ2-7; size: once
CDR3: CASSLNRISTDTQYF; DNA: TGCGCCAGCAGCTTGAACAGGATTTCCACAGATACGCAGTATTTT; V: TRBV5-1; D: NA; J: TRBJ2-3; size: NA
CDR3: CASSRTGGYEKLFF; DNA: TGTGCCAGCAGCCGGACAGGGGGATATGAAAAACTGTTTTTT; V: TRBV14; D: TRBD1; J: TRBJ1-4; size: NA
CDR3: CASSLDRTRVEEKLFF; DNA: TGTGCCAGCAGTTTAGATAGGACACGTGTAGAGGAAAAACTGTTTTTT; V: TRBV27; D: NA; J: TRBJ1-4; size: NA
CDR3: CASSYARDSAQYF; DNA: TGTGCCAGCAGTTACGCCCGGGACAGCGCGCAGTACTTC; V: TRBV6-5; D: TRBD1; J: TRBJ2-7; size: NA
CDR3: CASSYRDGYTEAFF; DNA: TGTGCCAGTAGTTACAGGGACGGGTACACTGAAGCTTTCTTT; V: TRBV19; D: NA; J: TRBJ1-1; size: NA
CDR3: CASSLAGPNTEAFF; DNA: TGTGCCAGCAGCTTAGCAGGGCCGAACACTGAAGCTTTCTTT; V: TRBV7-3; D: NA; J: TRBJ1-1; size: NA
CDR3: CASSQDIAQGRAKWFF; DNA: TGCGCCAGCAGCCAAGATATCGCACAGGGCAGGGCTAAGTGGTTCTTC; V: TRBV4-1; D: NA; J: TRBJ2-1; size: NA
CDR3: CASSPTDREQPQHF; DNA: TGTGCCAGCAGCCCTACGGACAGGGAACAGCCCCAGCATTTT; V: TRBV6-5; D: TRBD1; J: TRBJ1-5; size: NA
CDR3: CASSLGQSWETQYF; DNA: TGCGCCAGCAGCTTGGGTCAGTCTTGGGAGACCCAGTACTTC; V: TRBV5-1; D: NA; J: TRBJ2-5; size: NA
CDR3: CASSEVVGAPEQYF; DNA: TGTGCCAGCAGTGAAGTGGTGGGGGCCCCCGAGCAGTACTTC; V: TRBV2; D: NA; J: TRBJ2-7; size: NA
CDR3: CASSPRPSGLDEQFF; DNA: TGTGCCAGCAGCCCCCGGCCTAGCGGATTGGATGAGCAGTTCTTC; V: TRBV9; D: TRBD2; J: TRBJ2-1; size: once
CDR3: CASSAREYLNTEAFF; DNA: TGTGCCAGCAGCGCCCGGGAATACTTGAACACTGAAGCTTTCTTT; V: TRBV7-2; D: NA; J: TRBJ1-1; size: NA
CDR3: CSGAGTEAFF; DNA: TGCAGCGGGGCAGGGACTGAAGCTTTCTTT; V: TRBV29-1; D: NA; J: TRBJ1-1; size: many
CDR3: CASSLGPVNSYEQYF; DNA: TGTGCCAGCAGCTTAGGGCCTGTAAACTCCTACGAGCAGTACTTC; V: TRBV7-2; D: NA; J: TRBJ2-7; size: once
CDR3: CASSLRQVGEQYF; DNA: TGTGCCAGCAGCTTAAGACAGGTGGGGGAGCAGTACTTC; V: TRBV7-2; D: NA; J: TRBJ2-7; size: NA
CDR3: CASSLEGALRGYTF; DNA: TGTGCCAGCAGCTTAGAGGGGGCCCTGCGTGGCTACACCTTC; V: TRBV7-2; D: TRBD1; J: TRBJ1-2; size: NA
CDR3: CASSFTGGQETQYF; DNA: TGTGCCAGCAGCTTTACAGGGGGCCAAGAGACCCAGTACTTC; V: TRBV5-6; D: TRBD1; J: TRBJ2-5; size: few
CDR3: CASSLAEGTTSGNTIYF; DNA: TGTGCCAGCAGCTTGGCCGAGGGAACTACCTCTGGAAACACCATATATTTT; V: TRBV5-5; D: NA; J: TRBJ1-3; size: NA
CDR3: CASSQGWGLATYEQYF; DNA: TGCGCCAGCAGCCAAGGATGGGGACTAGCGACCTACGAGCAGTACTTC; V: TRBV4-1; D: TRBD2; J: TRBJ2-7; size: NA
CDR3: CASSYRPGGGTGGGPQHF; DNA: TGTGCCAGCAGCTACCGGCCGGGTGGTGGGACAGGGGGTGGGCCCCAGCATTTT; V: TRBV5-4; D: TRBD1; J: TRBJ1-5; size: NA
CDR3: CASSLTSGRAPETQYF; DNA: TGTGCCAGCAGCTTAACTAGCGGGAGGGCCCCGGAGACCCAGTACTTC; V: TRBV13; D: TRBD2; J: TRBJ2-5; size: NA
CDR3: CASSITGRSYNEQFF; DNA: TGTGCCAGTAGTATCACAGGGCGTTCCTACAATGAGCAGTTCTTC; V: TRBV19; D: NA; J: TRBJ2-1; size: NA
CDR3: CASRPSGGSYNEQFF; DNA: TGTGCCAGCAGACCTAGCGGGGGCTCCTACAATGAGCAGTTCTTC; V: TRBV28; D: TRBD2; J: TRBJ2-1; size: once
CDR3: CATSRDRGWTEAFF; DNA: TGTGCCACCAGCAGAGACAGGGGTTGGACTGAAGCTTTCTTT; V: TRBV15; D: NA; J: TRBJ1-1; size: NA
CDR3: CASRRGDSNYGYTF; DNA: TGTGCCAGCAGGAGAGGGGACAGCAACTATGGCTACACCTTC; V: TRBV6-1; D: TRBD1; J: TRBJ1-2; size: NA
CDR3: CASSRLTGQGYEQYF; DNA: TGCGCCAGCAGCAGGTTGACGGGACAGGGCTACGAGCAGTACTTC; V: TRBV4-3; D: TRBD1; J: TRBJ2-7; size: once
CDR3: CASSLGRTGELFF; DNA: TGCGCCAGCAGCTTAGGGAGGACCGGGGAGCTGTTTTTT; V: TRBV5-1; D: NA; J: TRBJ2-2; size: many
CDR3: CASSLDGQETQYF; DNA: TGTGCCAGCAGCTTAGACGGCCAAGAGACCCAGTACTTC; V: TRBV7-2; D: NA; J: TRBJ2-5; size: NA
CDR3: CASSVGLAGSTGELFF; DNA: TGTGCCAGCAGCGTTGGACTAGCGGGGAGCACCGGGGAGCTGTTTTTT; V: TRBV9; D: TRBD2; J: TRBJ2-2; size: NA
CDR3: CASSNRGPHSTDTQYF; DNA: TGTGCCAGTAGTAACCGGGGTCCGCATAGCACAGATACGCAGTATTTT; V: TRBV19; D: NA; J: TRBJ2-3; size: few
CDR3: CASSYQGNTEAFF; DNA: TGCGCCAGCAGCTATCAGGGTAACACTGAAGCTTTCTTT; V: TRBV5-1; D: NA; J: TRBJ1-1; size: few
CDR3: CASSLDPDQPQHF; DNA: TGTGCTAGCAGCTTAGATCCGGATCAGCCCCAGCATTTT; V: TRBV7-7; D: NA; J: TRBJ1-5; size: NA